This T cell receptor (beta chain) came from a study of shared clonotypes between healthy human individuals (TCRdb year 2020). For context, the study as a whole: The cohort comprised a couple of women and three men aged 18 to 49 years. For each donor, CD4 naive and CD4 memory were each run on three plates, CD8 naive on two plates, and CD8 memory on one plate. To estimate repertoire size and how much clonotype sharing occurs between individuals, the study deeply sequenced the blood TCR repertoires of five healthy adults. To increase sequencing depth and limit assay-specific biases, TCR repertoire library preparation and sequencing were carried out by different laboratories using diverse techniques. Between about 0.85 and 10 billion PBMCs per donor were obtained by leukapheresis.

Using the deep immunoSEQ assay, multiplex PCR amplified TCR CDR3 regions from genomic DNA. Extracted genomic DNA from each cell subset was spread evenly across all wells of several immunoSEQ 96-well plates, with each plate serving as a replicate. Each replicate PCR for sorted subsets received around 200 ng genomic DNA, equal to roughly 30,000 T cell genomes. The purified libraries were quantified using a Qubit 3.0 fluorometer, sized with a Bioanalyzer 2100, and then quantified again using the KAPA Library Quantification kit. Every immunoSEQ 96-well plate was sequenced on a separate single-read 150-cycle Illumina NextSeq 550 flow cell. The authors processed their data as follows. Because the immunoSEQ output held only junctional sequences and lacked quality scores, the filtering could not match the filtering applied to full-length reads. Sequences were annotated with PyIR, a Python wrapper for IgBLAST v1.9, using IMGT germline references to assign V/J genes and CDR3. Reads with weak V/J assignments (E-value above 1e-6), missing CDR3, stop codons, out-of-frame junctions, or ambiguous translated residues were removed. V3J clonotypes were defined as sequences sharing the same inferred V gene, J gene, and CDR3 amino acid sequence. Percentage overlap between repertoires was computed as shared unique clonotypes divided by the size of the smaller repertoire. RTK rarefaction, the Chao1 estimator, and Recon v2.1 estimates of unobserved clonotypes were used to assess repertoire richness. OLGA was used to compute generation probabilities for all TCRbeta clonotypes that the gDNA method yielded from a few donors. TCRdb holds this immuneACCESS table with in-frame rearrangements only. Some clones are missing; in checked studies, unresolved V genes explain under half, and the rest has no known cause. From that table come the V and J calls and clone size; the DNA was used to work out D and trimming. The sample records around 1.1 million clones, roughly 77% of which are singletons. The top ten clonotypes cover over 0.8% of the sample.

This clone was detected only a few times. Its antigen target is currently unknown. Qualities for individual bases were not recorded, and no much larger clone is one base off. Donors were healthy HIV-negative adults with no recently reported acute infections or vaccinations. Only Caucasian adults living in Nashville, Tennessee, USA were represented among the donors. CD4+ T cells were enriched by magnetic negative selection; naive cells were then positively selected on CD45RA, and the negative fraction formed the memory subset. Blood was obtained by leukapheresis, after which PBMCs were separated by Ficoll-Histopaque density gradient centrifugation and cryopreserved in liquid nitrogen vapor phase. Analytical flow cytometry was used to check the purity and quantity of every magnetically sorted T cell population. From each sorted fraction, genomic DNA was isolated and quantified by UV absorbance on a Nanodrop 2000c.

Study-wide findings and limitations: Compared with non-shared clonotypes, clonotypes shared by all four sorted-subset donors had higher generation probabilities. Because the study included only a small number of donors, the genetic and exposure-history diversity represented was limited. Pairwise subsampling led to the expectation that sequencing depth would affect the degree of clonotype sharing among donors. Sampling was restricted to blood, and TCR repertoires in tissue are likely to differ from TCR repertoires in blood. Naive subsets generally had larger estimated clonotype richness than memory subsets did. Across a handful of donors, around 5% of naive CD4, 3% to 4% of naive CD8, about 2% of memory CD4, and 0.4% of memory CD8 clonotypes were shared. Even with the large sequencing depth, rarefaction of the sorted-subset datasets indicated that sequencing was incomplete.

The specimen was memory CD4+ T cells from PBMCs. This specimen's cell subset or site label, interpreted: CD45RA-negative fraction. This TCR was recovered from a man between 18 and 29 years old in good health. Some clones in this sample may be carry-over from other donors' samples.

In nucleotide form, the sequence is TGTGCCAGCAGCTCACAGGGCCATCCTAACAATGAGCAGTTCTTC. Its translation is CASSSQGHPNNEQFF. Recombination joined TRBV5-4 with TRBJ2-1; perhaps TRBD1 is the D gene, with 6 bases matching. The germline V gene (reference sequence) provides CDR1 SGHNT and CDR2 YYREEE. Trimming takes 3 bases from V and 5 bases from J, and the germline ends sit 15 bases apart. The CDR3 numbers 15 residues from cysteine through phenylalanine. The retained sequence is limited to the CDR3, 45 bases, with the frame set at the first base.